The rows below give T cell receptor beta chains drawn from one sample of a study of OX40 agonist ivuxolimab in advanced cancers. Profiled with immunoSEQ multiplex PCR; TCRdb holds only in-frame clones, not every one. The repertoire has more than 65,000 clones, approximately 94% of them found once; the top ten carry around a sixth. The sample consisted of CD4+ or CD8+ T cells sorted from blood, taken in a trial of the OX40 agonist ivuxolimab. These receptors all come from an adult with an advanced solid tumor such as melanoma, head and neck, liver or kidney cancer. Each CDR3 is given without its conserved first and last residue. The D gene is left open where the match is weak.

V	D	J	CDR3
TRBV5-4	.	TRBJ1-3	ASSSGLRTDGNTIY
TRBV7-6	TRBD2	TRBJ2-3	ASSSAVSAGALGDTQY
TRBV19	.	TRBJ2-5	ASSTFLRDPPVETQY
TRBV13	.	TRBJ2-7	ASSLGRQEPTYEQY
TRBV2	.	TRBJ1-1	ASVDPSRLGAEAF
TRBV29-1	TRBD2	TRBJ2-7	SVGVVAGGYEQY
TRBV9	.	TRBJ2-7	ASSVGGREYDEQY
TRBV7-9	.	TRBJ1-4	ASSTTRDPWVDEKLF
TRBV19	.	TRBJ1-2	ASSMGEHNYGYT
TRBV7-6	TRBD1	TRBJ1-2	ASSLARTGQANYGYT
TRBV29-1	.	TRBJ1-1	SVPGQYMNTEAF
TRBV14	.	TRBJ1-2	ASSRPGVGYT
TRBV9	.	TRBJ1-1	ASSVWGNTEAF
TRBV28	.	TRBJ2-1	ASSLPDSYNEQF